This is a list of T cell receptor beta chains from one sample in a study of cytomegalovirus exposure and HLA in healthy donors. Generated by immunoSEQ multiplex PCR, the TCRdb table keeps only in-frame clones and is missing some. The sample contains some 120,000 clones, under 85% of which appear only once. The material sequenced was PBMCs. The receptors derive from a human donor in good health. CDR3s leave out the opening cysteine and the closing phenylalanine or tryptophan. The order of the fields is clone size, V gene, D gene, J gene, CDR3 protein. The D gene is left open where the match is weak. Not every row has a clone size; where given, it reads once, few, many or a size class.

few	TRBV28	TRBD1	TRBJ1-1	ASRSRTLSRQGGNTEAF
NA	TRBV5-1	TRBD1	TRBJ2-2	ASSFRSRGQNTGELF
once	TRBV5-1	NA	TRBJ2-5	ASCPASHQETQY
NA	TRBV28	TRBD1	TRBJ2-5	ASTSPTGGQETQY
NA	TRBV29-1	TRBD1	TRBJ1-2	SVEEAGGHYGYT
NA	TRBV6-5	NA	TRBJ1-1	ASRGQGAGDTEAF
NA	TRBV6-5	TRBD2	TRBJ2-1	ASSSLIAGANEQF
few	TRBV25-1	TRBD2	TRBJ2-4	ASSDYSGDKNIQY
NA	TRBV6-5	NA	TRBJ2-2	ASSYSIQTRQF
NA	TRBV5-1	TRBD1	TRBJ1-1	ASSFSRGDMNTEAF
NA	TRBV5-6	NA	TRBJ1-2	ASSLTVPSYGYT
NA	TRBV19	TRBD1	TRBJ1-2	ASSSRTGGLLNYGYT
NA	TRBV6-6	NA	TRBJ1-6	ASESGLTYNSPLH
few	TRBV5-3	NA	TRBJ2-7	ARSLPTPTAGRLQY
NA	TRBV11-2	NA	TRBJ2-3	ASSLLRGRVADTQY
NA	TRBV28	TRBD1	TRBJ2-5	ASKRQTGVQETQY
NA	TRBV6-1	TRBD2	TRBJ2-2	ASRQGTSNAGELF
NA	TRBV10-2	TRBD2	TRBJ2-1	ASSEGFGGRPHNEQF
NA	TRBV6-5	NA	TRBJ2-7	ASRPGLRAAYEQY
once	TRBV2	NA	TRBJ2-6	ASWRQAHSGANVLT
NA	TRBV5-1	TRBD2	TRBJ2-5	ATGTSGSGKTQY
NA	TRBV12-5	TRBD2	TRBJ2-7	ASGLSSGSWAYEQY
few	TRBV11-2	NA	TRBJ2-5	ASSYGETQY
NA	TRBV27	TRBD1	TRBJ1-4	ASRRTGGGEKLF
NA	TRBV7-8	TRBD2	TRBJ2-7	ARTIASGRGEQY
NA	TRBV28	NA	TRBJ2-3	ASSLSPQTRDSDTQY
few	TRBV28	NA	TRBJ2-7	ASSNRADEQY
NA	TRBV14	NA	TRBJ2-1	ASSPHVRSEQF
NA	TRBV27	TRBD2	TRBJ2-1	ASRDSGTSDYNEQF
NA	TRBV19	TRBD1	TRBJ1-1	ASSSGTGWTEAF
NA	TRBV4-1	TRBD2	TRBJ2-1	ASSQPAVYQRGNEQF
NA	TRBV6-5	TRBD1	TRBJ2-7	ASSYSGQGLSYEQY
NA	TRBV5-1	NA	TRBJ1-2	ASSLRQNYGYT